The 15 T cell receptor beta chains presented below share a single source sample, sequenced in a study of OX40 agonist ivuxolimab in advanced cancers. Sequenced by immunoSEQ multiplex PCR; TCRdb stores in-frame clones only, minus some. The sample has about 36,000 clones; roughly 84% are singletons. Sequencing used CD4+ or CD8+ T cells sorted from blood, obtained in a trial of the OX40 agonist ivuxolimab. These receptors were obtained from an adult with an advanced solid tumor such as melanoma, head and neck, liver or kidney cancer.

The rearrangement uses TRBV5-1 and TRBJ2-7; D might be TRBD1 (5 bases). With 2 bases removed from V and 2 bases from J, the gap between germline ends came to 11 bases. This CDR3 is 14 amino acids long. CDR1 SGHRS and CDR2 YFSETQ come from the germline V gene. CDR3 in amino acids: CASSFAGLAYEQYF. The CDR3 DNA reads TGCGCCAGCAGCTTCGCAGGGCTCGCCTACGAGCAGTACTTC.

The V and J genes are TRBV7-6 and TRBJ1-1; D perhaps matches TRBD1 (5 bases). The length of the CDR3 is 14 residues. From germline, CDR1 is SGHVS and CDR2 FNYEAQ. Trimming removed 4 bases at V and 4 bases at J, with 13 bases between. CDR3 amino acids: CASSSTVGTTEAFF. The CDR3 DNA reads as TGTGCCAGCAGCTCGACTGTGGGGACCACTGAAGCTTTCTTT.

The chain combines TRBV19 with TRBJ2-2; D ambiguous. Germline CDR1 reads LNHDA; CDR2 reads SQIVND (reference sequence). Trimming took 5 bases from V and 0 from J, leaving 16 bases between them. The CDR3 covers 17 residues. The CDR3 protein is CASSLLILEANTGELFF. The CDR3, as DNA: TGTGCCAGTAGTCTCCTTATTCTGGAAGCGAACACCGGGGAGCTGTTTTTT. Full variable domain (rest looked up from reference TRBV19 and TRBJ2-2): DGGITQSPKYLFRKEGQNVTLSCEQNLNHDAMYWYRQDPGQGLRLIYYSQIVNDFQKGDIAEGYSVSREKKESFPLTVTSAQKNPTAFYLCASSLLILEANTGELFFGEGSRLTVL.

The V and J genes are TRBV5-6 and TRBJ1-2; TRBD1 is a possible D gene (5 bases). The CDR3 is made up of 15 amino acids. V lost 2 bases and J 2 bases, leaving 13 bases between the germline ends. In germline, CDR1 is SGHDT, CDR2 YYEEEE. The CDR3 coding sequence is TGTGCCAGCAGCTTTCCTGACAGATTAAACTATGGCTACACCTTC. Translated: CASSFPDRLNYGYTF.

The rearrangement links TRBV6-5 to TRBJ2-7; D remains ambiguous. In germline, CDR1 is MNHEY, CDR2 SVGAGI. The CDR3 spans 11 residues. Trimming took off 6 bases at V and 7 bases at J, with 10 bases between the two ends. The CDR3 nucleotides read TGTGCCAGCAGCCTCGGGCGTGAGCAGTACTTC. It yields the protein CASSLGREQYF.

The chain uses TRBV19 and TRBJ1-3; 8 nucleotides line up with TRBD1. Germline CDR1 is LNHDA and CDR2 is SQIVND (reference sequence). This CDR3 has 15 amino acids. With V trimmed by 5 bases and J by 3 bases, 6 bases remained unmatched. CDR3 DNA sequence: TGTGCCAGTAGTGGACAGGGTGAGGTTGGAAACACCATATATTTT. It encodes CASSGQGEVGNTIYF.

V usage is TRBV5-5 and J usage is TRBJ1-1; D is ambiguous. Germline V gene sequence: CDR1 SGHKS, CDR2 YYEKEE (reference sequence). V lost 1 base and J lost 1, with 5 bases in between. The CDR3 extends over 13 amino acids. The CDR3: CASSLWGNTEAFF. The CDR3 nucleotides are TGTGCCAGCAGCTTGTGGGGGAACACTGAAGCTTTCTTT. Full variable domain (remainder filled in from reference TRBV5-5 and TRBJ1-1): DAGVTQSPTHLIKTRGQQVTLRCSPISGHKSVSWYQQVLGQGPQFIFQYYEKEERGRGNFPDRFSARQFPNYSSELNVNALLLGDSALYLCASSLWGNTEAFFGQGTRLTVV.

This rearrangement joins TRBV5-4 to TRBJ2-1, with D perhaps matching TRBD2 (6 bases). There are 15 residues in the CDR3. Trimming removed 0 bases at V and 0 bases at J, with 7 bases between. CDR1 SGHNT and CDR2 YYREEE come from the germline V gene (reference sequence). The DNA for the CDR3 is TGTGCCAGCAGCTTGGTGGACTACTCCTACAATGAGCAGTTCTTC. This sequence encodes CASSLVDYSYNEQFF.

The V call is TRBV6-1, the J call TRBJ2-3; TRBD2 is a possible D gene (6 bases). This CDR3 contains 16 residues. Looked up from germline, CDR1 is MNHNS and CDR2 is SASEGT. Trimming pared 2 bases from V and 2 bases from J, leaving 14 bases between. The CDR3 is CASSEWPSEITDTQYF. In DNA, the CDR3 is TGTGCCAGCAGTGAATGGCCTAGCGAAATCACAGATACGCAGTATTTT.

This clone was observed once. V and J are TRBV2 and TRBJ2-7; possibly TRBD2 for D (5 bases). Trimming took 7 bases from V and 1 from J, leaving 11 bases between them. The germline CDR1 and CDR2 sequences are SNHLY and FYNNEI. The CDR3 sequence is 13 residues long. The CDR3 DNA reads TGTGCCAGCAATTGGCGGGCTTCCTACGAGCAGTACTTC. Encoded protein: CASNWRASYEQYF.

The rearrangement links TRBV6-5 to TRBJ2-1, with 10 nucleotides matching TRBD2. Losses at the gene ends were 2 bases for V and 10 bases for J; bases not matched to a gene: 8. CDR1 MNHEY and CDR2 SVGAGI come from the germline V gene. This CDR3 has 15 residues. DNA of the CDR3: TGTGCCAGCAGTTACGGGGGACTAGCGAAGGACGAGCAGTTCTTC. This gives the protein CASSYGGLAKDEQFF.

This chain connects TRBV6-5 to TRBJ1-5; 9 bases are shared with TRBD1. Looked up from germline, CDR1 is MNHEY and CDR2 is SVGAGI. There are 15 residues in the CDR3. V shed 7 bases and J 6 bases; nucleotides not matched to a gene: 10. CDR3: CASTAGTGYGQPQHF. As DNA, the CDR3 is TGTGCCAGCACCGCCGGGACAGGGTATGGTCAGCCCCAGCATTTT.

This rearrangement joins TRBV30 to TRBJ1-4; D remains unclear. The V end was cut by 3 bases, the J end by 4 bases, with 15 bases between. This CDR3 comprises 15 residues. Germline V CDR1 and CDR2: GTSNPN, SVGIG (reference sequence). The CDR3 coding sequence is TGTGCCTGGAGGCGTGTCGGGCCCATTAATGAAAAACTGTTTTTT. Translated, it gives CAWRRVGPINEKLFF.

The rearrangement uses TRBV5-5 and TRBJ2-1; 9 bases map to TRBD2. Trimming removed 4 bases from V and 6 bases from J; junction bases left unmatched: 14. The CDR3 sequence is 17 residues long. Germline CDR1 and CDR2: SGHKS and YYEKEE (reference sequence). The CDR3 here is CASSRKLAGAEGNEQFF. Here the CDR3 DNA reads TGTGCCAGCAGCCGGAAATTAGCGGGGGCCGAGGGCAATGAGCAGTTCTTC.

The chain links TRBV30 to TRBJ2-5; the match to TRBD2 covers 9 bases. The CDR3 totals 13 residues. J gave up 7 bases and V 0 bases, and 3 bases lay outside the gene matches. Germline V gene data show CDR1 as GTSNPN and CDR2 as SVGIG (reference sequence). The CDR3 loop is CAWSVSGGGTQYF. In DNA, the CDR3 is TGTGCCTGGAGTGTTAGCGGGGGAGGGACCCAGTACTTC.